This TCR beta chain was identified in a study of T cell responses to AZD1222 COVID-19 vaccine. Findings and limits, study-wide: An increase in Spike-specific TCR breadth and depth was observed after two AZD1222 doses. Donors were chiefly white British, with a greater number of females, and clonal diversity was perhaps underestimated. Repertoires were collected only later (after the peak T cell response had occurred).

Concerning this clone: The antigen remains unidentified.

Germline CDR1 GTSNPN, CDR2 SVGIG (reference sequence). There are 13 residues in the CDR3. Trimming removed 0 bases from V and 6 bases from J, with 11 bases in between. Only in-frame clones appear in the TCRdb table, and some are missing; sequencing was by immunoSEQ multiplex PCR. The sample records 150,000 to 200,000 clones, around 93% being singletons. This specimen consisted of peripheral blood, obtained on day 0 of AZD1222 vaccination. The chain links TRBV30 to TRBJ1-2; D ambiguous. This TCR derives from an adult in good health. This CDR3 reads CAWSVMFTNGYTF. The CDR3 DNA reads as TGTGCCTGGAGTGTAATGTTCACCAATGGCTACACCTTC.